This is a list of T cell receptor beta chains from one sample in a study of beta chain features in type 1 diabetes. Clones were read by immunoSEQ multiplex PCR, and TCRdb kept only the in-frame ones, dropping some. Among 400,000 to 600,000 clones listed, about 29% were seen once. Material for sequencing was naive CD4+ T cells from blood. The source is a man between 18 and 29 years old in good health. Both conserved end residues are part of each CDR3. The D gene is left open where the match is weak. Clone size, where shown, is once, few, many, or a class for clones that have expanded.

d_call,clone_size,v_call,j_call,cdr3_nt,cdr3_aa
NA,few,TRBV30,TRBJ2-5,TGTGCCTGGAGTGTACGGGGGGCTTGGGAGACCCAGTACTTC,CAWSVRGAWETQYF
NA,few,TRBV6-1,TRBJ1-1,TGTGCCAACCGTCTTATTTTGAACACTGAAGCTTTCTTT,CANRLILNTEAFF
TRBD2,few,TRBV15,TRBJ2-7,TGTGCCACCAGCACTTCGGGACGGGGGACTAGCGGCACCTACGAGCAGTACTTC,CATSTSGRGTSGTYEQYF
TRBD1,NA,TRBV5-1,TRBJ1-1,TGCGCCAGCAGCCCTAACGGACAGGGGGCTGAGGCTTTCTTT,CASSPNGQGAEAFF
NA,few,TRBV29-1,TRBJ2-1,TGCAGCGTTGAAACCGGTTGGGGCAATGAGCAGTTCTTC,CSVETGWGNEQFF
TRBD1,few,TRBV25-1,TRBJ2-1,TGTGCCAGCAGAAAGACAGGGGCCAATGAGCAGTTCTTC,CASRKTGANEQFF
NA,few,TRBV2,TRBJ1-1,TGTGCCAGCAGTGAACGGCAGATTAATGAAGCTTTCTTT,CASSERQINEAFF
TRBD1,NA,TRBV11-2,TRBJ2-7,TGTGCCAGCAGCTCTCCGGGCCGACAGGGGCCCTACGAGCAGTACTTC,CASSSPGRQGPYEQYF
NA,few,TRBV6-1,TRBJ1-2,TGTGCCAGCAGTGATCAGGGGACCTATGGCTACACCTTC,CASSDQGTYGYTF
TRBD1,NA,TRBV5-6,TRBJ1-1,TGTGCCAGCAGCACGACAGGGGGTACTGAAGCTTTCTTT,CASSTTGGTEAFF
NA,few,TRBV25-1,TRBJ2-7,TGTGCCAGCAGGGCCATGGGACCTTCCTACGAGCAGTACTTC,CASRAMGPSYEQYF
NA,NA,TRBV30,TRBJ1-1,TGTGCCTGGAGTCAGCGGGAGGGAGAAGCTTTCTTT,CAWSQREGEAFF
TRBD1,NA,TRBV7-2,TRBJ1-5,TGTGCCAGCAGCTCGAGAGGGACAGGGCTCAATCAGCCCCAGCATTTT,CASSSRGTGLNQPQHF
TRBD2,few,TRBV6-5,TRBJ2-5,TGTGCCAGCAGTTACTCGGGACTAGCGGAAGAGACCCAGTACTTC,CASSYSGLAEETQYF
TRBD2,NA,TRBV27,TRBJ2-5,TGTGCCAGCAGAACAACCCCGACTAGCGGGGCCCGGGAGACCCAGTACTTC,CASRTTPTSGARETQYF
NA,few,TRBV2,TRBJ2-7,TGTGCCAGCAGTCTAGGGATCGCGGGTTGGGAGCAGTACTTC,CASSLGIAGWEQYF
NA,few,TRBV6-6,TRBJ2-4,TGTGCCAGCACCACCCGGCACGCAAACATTCAGTACTTC,CASTTRHANIQYF
NA,NA,TRBV9,TRBJ2-7,TGTGCCAGCAGCGAAGGGAGAGAGTGGGACGGTTCCTACGAGCAGTACTTC,CASSEGREWDGSYEQYF
TRBD2,NA,TRBV9,TRBJ2-1,TGTGCCAGCAGCGTAGGAGGGACAGGGAAGGGACTAGCGGGAAATGAGCAGTTCTTC,CASSVGGTGKGLAGNEQFF
NA,NA,TRBV25-1,TRBJ2-5,TGTGCCAGCAGTGAATATAGAGGGAGGGAGACCCAGTACTTC,CASSEYRGRETQYF
NA,NA,TRBV30,TRBJ1-1,TGTGCCTGGAGTGTACCCAGCCTTGAAGCTTTCTTT,CAWSVPSLEAFF
NA,NA,TRBV2,TRBJ2-3,TGTGCCAGCACCTGGGCAGATACGCAGTATTTT,CASTWADTQYF
TRBD2,NA,TRBV28,TRBJ2-3,TGTGCCAGCAGTATAGCGGGAAGTACAGATACGCAGTATTTT,CASSIAGSTDTQYF
NA,NA,TRBV30,TRBJ2-1,TGTGCCTGGAGTGGGGGCCCCCCGGGGTACAATGAGCAGTTCTTC,CAWSGGPPGYNEQFF
TRBD1,few,TRBV18,TRBJ2-4,TGTGCCAGCTCACCGGGGGACAGGGACCGAAACATTCAGTACTTC,CASSPGDRDRNIQYF
NA,few,TRBV6-1,TRBJ2-3,TGTGCCAGCAGTTTCGACTGGCGAAAGGATACGCAGTATTTT,CASSFDWRKDTQYF
NA,NA,TRBV5-1,TRBJ2-7,TGCGCCAGCAGCTTGGATCCCAGCTCCTACGAGCAGTACTTC,CASSLDPSSYEQYF